This TCR beta chain derives from a study of regulatory T cells in long-lasting Graves disease. Time point here: persistent/refractory GD, antithyroid drugs over 5 years with positive TRAb. RNA from PBMCs was the source of the TCR library. This clonotype was recorded many times. To make TCR beta libraries, researchers used iRepertoire HTBI primers and Arm-PCR of CDR3 regions. TCRdb processed the multiplex PCR reads anew with MiXCR; each CDR3 protein has one entry. The sample carries hundreds of thousands of distinct CDR3 sequences, around a fifth recorded once. The receptor was isolated from a female donor with Graves disease. The sample consisted of peripheral blood mononuclear cells (PBMCs), taken when the disease was refractory, from a patient treated with antithyroid drugs.

The CDR3 sequence: CASSLADGTSGSRYEQYF. The CDR3 region has the DNA TGTGCCAGCAGTTTAGCAGACGGGACTAGCGGGAGTCGCTACGAGCAGTACTTC. The chain is built from TRBV12-3 or TRBV12-4 and TRBJ2-7, with 14 bases identical to TRBD2. The CDR3 is 18 amino acids. Losses at the gene ends were 0 bases for V and 3 bases for J; bases not matched to a gene: 7.